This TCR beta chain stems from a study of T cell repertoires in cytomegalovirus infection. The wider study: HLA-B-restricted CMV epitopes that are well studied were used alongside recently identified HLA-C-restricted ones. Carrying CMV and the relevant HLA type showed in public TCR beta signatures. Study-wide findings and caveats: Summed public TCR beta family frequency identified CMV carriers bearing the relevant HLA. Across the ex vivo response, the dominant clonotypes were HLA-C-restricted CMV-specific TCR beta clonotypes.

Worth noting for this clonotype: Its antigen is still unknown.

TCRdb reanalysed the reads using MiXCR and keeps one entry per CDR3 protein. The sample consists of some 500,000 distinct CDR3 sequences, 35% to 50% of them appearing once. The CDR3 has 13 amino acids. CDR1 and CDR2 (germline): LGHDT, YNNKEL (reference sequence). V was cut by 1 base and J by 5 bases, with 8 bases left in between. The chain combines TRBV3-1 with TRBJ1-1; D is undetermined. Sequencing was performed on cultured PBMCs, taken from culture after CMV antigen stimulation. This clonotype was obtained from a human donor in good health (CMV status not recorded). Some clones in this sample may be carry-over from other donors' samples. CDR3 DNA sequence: TGTGCCAGCAGCCAAGTGGCGAGGACTGAAGCTTTCTTT. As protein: CASSQVARTEAFF.